The rows below give T cell receptor beta chains drawn from one sample of a study of identical twins. TCRdb reprocessed the 5' RACE reads via MiXCR and lists one record per CDR3 protein. The sample lists 220,000 or so distinct CDR3 sequences; 5.5% to 8% were seen once. Separately, the same data were catalogued under a study of yellow fever vaccine responses in identical twins.

Sequencing was done on a sample of memory (CD45RO+) T cells sorted from blood. The source of these receptors is a young woman in good health. CDR3s include the opening cysteine and the closing phenylalanine or tryptophan. The D gene is left open where the match is weak. The size entry is marked missing in some rows and otherwise reads once, few, many or a size class.

15,TRBV7-9,TRBJ1-6,-,TRBD1,CASSQPGTANSPLHF,TGTGCCAGCAGCCAACCCGGGACAGCGAATTCACCCCTCCACTTT
13,TRBV20-1,TRBJ1-5,many,-,CSARWGANQPQHF,TGCAGTGCTAGGTGGGGGGCCAATCAGCCCCAGCATTTT
17,TRBV24-1,TRBJ2-1,-,TRBD1,CATYSPMDRVPYNEQFF,TGTGCCACCTACTCTCCCATGGACAGGGTTCCCTACAATGAGCAGTTCTTC
16,TRBV9,TRBJ2-6,many,-,CASSPQQFSGANVLTF,TGTGCCAGCAGCCCCCAACAATTCTCTGGGGCCAACGTCCTGACTTTC
15,TRBV14,TRBJ1-2,-,TRBD1,CASSRGQGIIYGYTF,TGTGCCAGCAGCCGCGGACAGGGGATCATCTATGGCTACACCTTC
16,TRBV4-1,TRBJ2-7,many,TRBD1,CASSQGRVQGVLEQYF,TGCGCCAGCAGCCAAGGCCGGGTACAGGGGGTCCTCGAGCAGTACTTC
15,TRBV9,TRBJ2-1,-,TRBD2,CASSVEAGGPNEQFF,TGTGCCAGCAGCGTAGAGGCGGGAGGGCCGAATGAGCAGTTCTTC
13,TRBV7-8,TRBJ1-2,many,-,CASWRGGDYGYTF,TGTGCCAGCTGGAGAGGGGGAGACTATGGCTACACCTTC
13,TRBV5-1,TRBJ2-3,many,-,CASSPGGTDTQYF,TGCGCCAGCTCCCCGGGGGGCACAGATACGCAGTATTTT
13,TRBV20-1,TRBJ2-1,many,-,CSARDSADNEQFF,TGCAGTGCTAGAGATAGCGCAGACAATGAGCAGTTCTTC
13,TRBV20-1,TRBJ2-4,few,TRBD2,CSAPGGPSNIQYF,TGCAGTGCTCCGGGAGGGCCTTCGAACATTCAGTACTTC
18,TRBV5-1,TRBJ2-7,few,TRBD2,CASRPPGLAGGGSYEQYF,TGCGCCAGCAGACCCCCGGGACTAGCGGGAGGGGGCTCCTACGAGCAGTACTTC
16,TRBV28,TRBJ2-1,many,TRBD2,CASSGREREVYNEQFF,TGTGCCAGCAGCGGTAGGGAGCGGGAGGTCTACAATGAGCAGTTCTTC
11,TRBV6-6,TRBJ2-7,-,-,CASSGVHEQYF,TGTGCCAGCAGCGGGGTCCACGAGCAGTACTTC
13,TRBV6-1,TRBJ1-1,few,-,CASSAAVGTEAFF,TGTGCCAGCAGCGCAGCAGTTGGCACTGAAGCTTTCTTT
16,TRBV5-5,TRBJ2-4,few,-,CASSPGRSLAKNIQYF,TGTGCCAGCAGCCCTGGCCGGTCCCTAGCCAAAAACATTCAGTACTTC
15,TRBV7-2,TRBJ2-6,-,-,CASSLKVAGANVLTF,TGTGCCAGCAGCTTAAAGGTGGCTGGGGCCAACGTCCTGACTTTC
16,TRBV9,TRBJ2-1,few,-,CASSVDRSGGYNEQFF,TGTGCCAGCAGCGTAGACAGGTCTGGGGGGTACAATGAGCAGTTCTTC
15,TRBV3-1,TRBJ1-6,few,TRBD1,CASSQQGTGASPLHF,TGTGCCAGCAGCCAACAAGGGACAGGGGCTTCACCCCTCCACTTT
18,TRBV5-1,TRBJ2-1,many,-,CASSFRPTTGNSYNEQFF,TGCGCCAGCAGCTTCCGCCCGACGACGGGAAACTCCTACAATGAGCAGTTCTTC
14,TRBV7-8,TRBJ2-1,few,TRBD1,CASSPWTGGNEQFF,TGTGCCAGCAGCCCCTGGACAGGGGGCAATGAGCAGTTCTTC
18,TRBV20-1,TRBJ2-1,-,-,CCARDQTGKTGFYNEQFF,TGCTGTGCTAGAGATCAAACGGGGAAAACCGGATTCTACAATGAGCAGTTCTTC
19,TRBV27,TRBJ2-1,many,TRBD2,CASSFGLRTSTQGFDEQFF,TGTGCCAGCAGTTTTGGGCTTAGGACTAGCACCCAGGGGTTCGATGAGCAGTTCTTC
13,TRBV3-1,TRBJ1-2,many,TRBD1,CASSSGQGHGYTF,TGTGCCAGCAGCTCCGGACAGGGGCATGGCTACACCTTC